What follows describes a single TCR beta chain. Other DNA sequences in the same sample also yield this CDR3. V lost 2 bases and J 3 bases, leaving 8 bases between the germline ends. The CDR3 consists of 13 residues. Germline V lookup: CDR1 GTSNPN, CDR2 SVGIG (reference sequence). Method: immunoSEQ multiplex PCR; TCRdb's copy keeps in-frame clones and lacks some. The sample lists under 250,000 clones; 65% to 85% were seen once. The sample originates from a study of blood T cell repertoires in COVID-19. This clonotype was sampled from a woman in her 30s who had recovered from COVID-19. V usage is TRBV30 and J usage is TRBJ1-3; D unresolved. Sequenced input: peripheral blood. Written as DNA, the CDR3 is TGTGCCTGGAGTTCTGGGAGTGGAAACACCATATATTTT. It codes for CAWSSGSGNTIYF.